This TCR beta chain was obtained from a study of cytomegalovirus exposure and HLA in healthy donors. Primers: 60 Vbeta forward and 13 Jbeta reverse. Clones were read by immunoSEQ multiplex PCR, and TCRdb kept only the in-frame ones, dropping some. Of roughly 110,000 clones detected, approximately 81% appear once; the ten largest clones hold 3%. In regard to this clone: Its antigen is as yet unknown.

Broader study findings: Donor immune exposure was known only as CMV serostatus. According to the study, around 150 TCR beta chains were cytomegalovirus-associated.

This clonotype was obtained from a woman in her late teens or twenties in good health and CMV-seropositive. The material sequenced was PBMCs.

CDR3 DNA: TGTGCCAGCAGTTGGGACAGGGAGGGTGGCTACACCTTC. Its protein is CASSWDREGGYTF. The chain links TRBV27 to TRBJ1-2, with 9 bases identical to TRBD1. J gave up 7 bases and V 4 bases, and 4 bases lay outside the gene matches. There are 13 residues in the CDR3. Germline assignment: CDR1 MNHEY and CDR2 SMNVEV (reference sequence).